This T cell receptor beta chain was found in a study of PD-1 blockade in classical Hodgkin lymphoma. As for the study in general: A 3 mg/kg intravenous dose of nivolumab was received by patients every 2 weeks. Study-wide results and caveats: Newly diagnosed patients were reported to start with lower TCR diversity than healthy donors. Complete responders matched newly diagnosed patients in baseline diversity.

As to time point: cycle 4 day 1 (C4D1), after more than five weeks of nivolumab. Every patient experienced relapse after autologous stem cell transplantation, and brentuximab vedotin exposure varied. Patients' outcomes at their best amounted to complete response, partial response or progressive disease. By share, this clone ranks as large. Its antigen remains unknown. The V end lost 5 bases, the J end lost 2 bases, and 9 bases lay between the germline ends. This CDR3 has 13 amino acids. Germline CDR1 reads MNHEY; CDR2 reads SMNVEV (reference sequence). The method was immunoSEQ multiplex PCR; TCRdb's version includes in-frame clones alone and lacks a portion of them. The table records approximately 21,000 clones, around 70% of them present only once.

Here the sequenced sample was peripheral blood mononuclear cells (PBMCs), taken before the fourth cycle of nivolumab. The V gene is TRBV27, the J gene TRBJ1-1; no clear D. The TCR was taken from a human donor with classical Hodgkin lymphoma. The CDR3 bases are TGTGCCAGCAGTCCGCGGGCTAACACTGAAGCTTTCTTT. This encodes CASSPRANTEAFF.